The rows below give T cell receptor beta chains drawn from one sample of a study of cytomegalovirus exposure and HLA in healthy donors. Method: immunoSEQ multiplex PCR; TCRdb's copy keeps in-frame clones and lacks some. The profile shows some 70,000 clones, under 80% of them singletons. Material: PBMCs. These TCRs come from a male donor in good health and CMV-seropositive. The CDR3 runs from the conserved cysteine through the conserved F or W. Each record gives: clone size, J gene, V gene, D gene, CDR3 DNA, CDR3 protein. D genes are given only for firm matches. Part of the rows lack a size; the others show once, few, many or a class for expanded clones.

size: -; J: TRBJ2-5; V: TRBV27; D: -; DNA: TGTGCCAGCAGTTTATTGGGGAGAGGAGAGACCCAGTACTTC; CDR3: CASSLLGRGETQYF
size: -; J: TRBJ2-3; V: TRBV5-1; D: TRBD2; DNA: TGCGCCAGCAGCTTGCCTAGCGGGCCCGGGACAGATACGCAGTATTTT; CDR3: CASSLPSGPGTDTQYF
size: -; J: TRBJ2-1; V: TRBV5-1; D: TRBD2; DNA: TGCGCCAGCAGCTTGGGATGGGGGGGAGCCTACAATGAGCAGTTCTTC; CDR3: CASSLGWGGAYNEQFF
size: once; J: TRBJ2-7; V: TRBV11-2; D: TRBD2; DNA: TGTGCCAGCAGCTCTCAGACTAGCGCGATGCAGTACTTC; CDR3: CASSSQTSAMQYF
size: few; J: TRBJ2-1; V: TRBV7-9; D: TRBD1; DNA: TGTGCCAGCAGTCTACAGGGGGTAGTATACAATGAGCAGTTCTTC; CDR3: CASSLQGVVYNEQFF
size: few; J: TRBJ2-3; V: TRBV6-5; D: TRBD1; DNA: TGTGCCAGCAGTGAGACAGGGAAGTCAGATACGCAGTATTTT; CDR3: CASSETGKSDTQYF
size: -; J: TRBJ1-2; V: TRBV20-1; D: -; DNA: TGCAGTGCGAGGTTGCTGTATGGCTACACCTTC; CDR3: CSARLLYGYTF
size: -; J: TRBJ2-1; V: TRBV2; D: -; DNA: TGTGCCAGCAGCCACCGTTACCTGACGGGGTCCGCTGAGCAGTTCTTC; CDR3: CASSHRYLTGSAEQFF
size: -; J: TRBJ2-5; V: TRBV11-2; D: -; DNA: TGTGCCAGCGGCCCGGGGGGCGGGTTAGGCTTCCAAGAGACCCAGTACTTC; CDR3: CASGPGGGLGFQETQYF
size: -; J: TRBJ1-6; V: TRBV6-1; D: -; DNA: TGTGCCAGCAGTGGGGGCAGACGCTCCTATAATTCACCCCTCCACTTT; CDR3: CASSGGRRSYNSPLHF
size: -; J: TRBJ1-3; V: TRBV12-5; D: TRBD1; DNA: TGTGCTAGTGGTTTGGGACAGGGAACCATATATTTT; CDR3: CASGLGQGTIYF
size: -; J: TRBJ1-2; V: TRBV2; D: -; DNA: TGTGCCAGCAGCGGTGCGCAGGGTGACTATGGCTACACCTTC; CDR3: CASSGAQGDYGYTF
size: -; J: TRBJ1-6; V: TRBV7-9; D: -; DNA: TGTTCCAGCAGCTTATTCCAGGGCCCCTATAATTCACCCCTCCACTTT; CDR3: CSSSLFQGPYNSPLHF
size: -; J: TRBJ2-5; V: TRBV11-2; D: -; DNA: TGTGCCAGCAGCTTGTCTCCCGGGGTCCATGCGCAGACCCAGTACTTC; CDR3: CASSLSPGVHAQTQYF
size: -; J: TRBJ2-7; V: TRBV6-5; D: -; DNA: TGTGCCAGCACTCGAGGGAGTGAGCAGTACTTC; CDR3: CASTRGSEQYF
size: -; J: TRBJ2-7; V: TRBV7-9; D: -; DNA: TGTTCCAGCGGCCGGGAGAGTGAGGAGCAGTACTTC; CDR3: CSSGRESEEQYF
size: -; J: TRBJ2-7; V: TRBV6-5; D: -; DNA: TGTGCCAGCAGTTACCAGGGGATGTACGAGCAGTACTTC; CDR3: CASSYQGMYEQYF
size: -; J: TRBJ1-4; V: TRBV9; D: TRBD1; DNA: TGTGCCAGCAGCACCACGACAGGGTTTAATGAAAAACTGTTTTTT; CDR3: CASSTTTGFNEKLFF
size: -; J: TRBJ2-1; V: TRBV30; D: TRBD2; DNA: TGTGCCTGGACCCCTCTAGCGGGAGGTATCAATGAGCAGTTCTTC; CDR3: CAWTPLAGGINEQFF
size: -; J: TRBJ2-3; V: TRBV11-3; D: TRBD2; DNA: TGTGCCAGCAGCACCCGTCTAGCGGGGGGCACAGATACGCAGTATTTT; CDR3: CASSTRLAGGTDTQYF
size: -; J: TRBJ2-1; V: TRBV2; D: -; DNA: TGTGCCAGCAGCCAGAGGACTACCTACAATGAGCAGTTCTTC; CDR3: CASSQRTTYNEQFF
size: few; J: TRBJ2-3; V: TRBV19; D: TRBD2; DNA: TGTGCCAGCTCCCTCCGTCTAGCGGGAGGAGATACGCAGTATTTT; CDR3: CASSLRLAGGDTQYF
size: -; J: TRBJ2-5; V: TRBV11-3; D: -; DNA: -; CDR3: CASSFGSGETQYF
size: -; J: TRBJ2-7; V: TRBV5-8; D: TRBD1; DNA: TGTGCCAGCAGCTCTGAGACAGGGCGACTTTCCTACGAGCAGTACTTC; CDR3: CASSSETGRLSYEQYF
size: few; J: TRBJ2-7; V: TRBV6-1; D: TRBD1; DNA: TGTGCCAGCAGGAGGACAGGGCCTCCCTACGAGCAGTACTTC; CDR3: CASRRTGPPYEQYF
size: once; J: TRBJ1-1; V: TRBV9; D: -; DNA: TGTGCCAGCAGCCCAGGGGTCCGGGAACAAGCTTTCTTT; CDR3: CASSPGVREQAFF
size: few; J: TRBJ2-1; V: TRBV7-3; D: -; DNA: TGTGCCAGCAGCCGGTTCGTAGGGGCAGGGAATGAGCAGTTCTTC; CDR3: CASSRFVGAGNEQFF
size: -; J: TRBJ1-6; V: TRBV27; D: -; DNA: TGTGCCAGCGCGGAATCCTCCTCCTATAATTCACCCCTCCACTTT; CDR3: CASAESSSYNSPLHF
size: -; J: TRBJ2-3; V: TRBV5-4; D: TRBD1; DNA: TGTGCCAGCAGCACAAACAGGGGATCCAGCACAGATACGCAGTATTTT; CDR3: CASSTNRGSSTDTQYF
size: -; J: TRBJ2-2; V: TRBV27; D: TRBD1; DNA: TGTGCCAGCAGTTTAGGGCAGGGGGCCGGGGAGCTGTTTTTT; CDR3: CASSLGQGAGELFF
size: -; J: TRBJ2-1; V: TRBV30; D: TRBD2; DNA: TGTGCCTGGGACCGGGCTAGCGGGAGAGTAGAGCAGTTCTTC; CDR3: CAWDRASGRVEQFF
size: once; J: TRBJ2-1; V: TRBV14; D: TRBD2; DNA: TGTGCCAGCAGCCAGTTAGCGGGGCGGTACAATGAGCAGTTCTTC; CDR3: CASSQLAGRYNEQFF
size: once; J: TRBJ2-7; V: TRBV9; D: TRBD2; DNA: TGTGCCAGCAGCGTAGGACTAGCGAGCGAGCAGTACTTC; CDR3: CASSVGLASEQYF
size: -; J: TRBJ2-5; V: TRBV9; D: TRBD2; DNA: TGTGCCAGCAGTAAGGGAGCGGGGGTAGCGAAAGAGACCCAGTACTTC; CDR3: CASSKGAGVAKETQYF
size: -; J: TRBJ2-2; V: TRBV4-2; D: TRBD2; DNA: TGTGCCAGCAGCCAAGGTAGCGGGCCAACCGGGGAGCTGTTTTTT; CDR3: CASSQGSGPTGELFF
size: -; J: TRBJ2-2; V: TRBV11-2; D: TRBD1; DNA: TGTGCCAGCAGCTTCCTGACAGGGTCTCCCGGGGAGCTGTTTTTT; CDR3: CASSFLTGSPGELFF
size: -; J: TRBJ2-5; V: TRBV6-5; D: TRBD2; DNA: TGTGCCAGCAGATCCCGGACTAGCCCGGGGGAGACCCAGTACTTC; CDR3: CASRSRTSPGETQYF
size: -; J: TRBJ1-4; V: TRBV4-2; D: TRBD1; DNA: TGTGCCAGCAGCCAACAGGGGACAGGGGCGGGGGAAAAACTGTTTTTT; CDR3: CASSQQGTGAGEKLFF
size: -; J: TRBJ2-3; V: TRBV7-9; D: TRBD2; DNA: TGTTCCAGCAGCTTAGTGACTAGCGGGGGGGCCTGGACGCAGTATTTT; CDR3: CSSSLVTSGGAWTQYF
size: -; J: TRBJ1-2; V: TRBV19; D: TRBD1; DNA: TGTGCCAGTAGTATAAAGGCGGACAGGGGCTATGGCTACACCTTC; CDR3: CASSIKADRGYGYTF
size: -; J: TRBJ2-7; V: TRBV10-2; D: -; DNA: TGCGCCAGCAGTGATTTAGCCGAGTACGAGCAGTACTTC; CDR3: CASSDLAEYEQYF
size: -; J: TRBJ1-2; V: TRBV6-6; D: TRBD1; DNA: TGTGCCAGCAGTTACGAGAACAGGGGGGTGGAGGGCTACACCTTC; CDR3: CASSYENRGVEGYTF
size: -; J: TRBJ1-2; V: TRBV27; D: TRBD1; DNA: TGTGCCAGCAGTTTAGGGACAGGGGCTGGCTACACCTTC; CDR3: CASSLGTGAGYTF
size: -; J: TRBJ1-5; V: TRBV6-5; D: -; DNA: TGTGCCAGCAGCTTGGGACACGATCAGCCCCAGCATTTT; CDR3: CASSLGHDQPQHF
size: -; J: TRBJ2-1; V: TRBV7-2; D: TRBD2; DNA: TGTGCCAGCCGGACTGCGGGGGGTCACTCAAGGAGCTCCTACAATGAGCAGTTCTTC; CDR3: CASRTAGGHSRSSYNEQFF
size: -; J: TRBJ2-5; V: TRBV7-8; D: TRBD1; DNA: TGTGCCACCCGGCGGACAGGGTCAGGGCAAGAGACCCAGTACTTC; CDR3: CATRRTGSGQETQYF
size: -; J: TRBJ2-3; V: TRBV7-6; D: -; DNA: TGTGCCAGCAGCCCCTACGTAACAGATACGCAGTATTTT; CDR3: CASSPYVTDTQYF
size: -; J: TRBJ1-1; V: TRBV10-1; D: -; DNA: TGCGCCAGCAGTGAGTCAGGAGGGTTCGCTGAAGCTTTCTTT; CDR3: CASSESGGFAEAFF